These T cell receptor beta chains were read from a single sample in a study of regulatory T cells. Profiling relied on immunoSEQ multiplex PCR, and the TCRdb table lists in-frame clones only, not all of them. The profile shows 30,000 to 40,000 clones, 93% of them singletons. The sample taken for sequencing was conventional CD4+ T cells sorted from blood. Receptor source: a child younger than 10 with CD3G deficiency. Both conserved end residues are part of each CDR3. A D gene is named only where the DNA matches it firmly. Size is omitted from some rows. Given values are once, few, many or a class for expanded clones.

J	V	length	D	size	CDR3	DNA
TRBJ1-1	TRBV6-1	12	NA	NA	CASSERRREAFF	TGTGCCAGCAGTGAAAGGAGGAGGGAAGCTTTCTTT
TRBJ2-1	TRBV18	15	TRBD2	NA	CASSLGLAGGDEQFF	TGTGCCAGCTCACTGGGACTAGCGGGAGGCGATGAGCAGTTCTTC
TRBJ1-4	TRBV6-1	15	TRBD1	NA	CASSETGTGARKLFF	TGTGCCAGCAGTGAAACTGGAACAGGGGCGAGGAAACTGTTTTTT
TRBJ2-7	TRBV6-1	14	NA	NA	CASSVPQGTYEQYF	TGTGCCAGCAGTGTCCCACAGGGAACCTACGAGCAGTACTTC
TRBJ2-3	TRBV18	12	NA	NA	CASSPTGDTQYF	TGTGCCAGCTCACCTACGGGAGATACGCAGTATTTT
TRBJ1-1	TRBV6-1	11	NA	NA	CASSERGEAFF	TGTGCCAGCAGTGAAAGGGGAGAAGCTTTCTTT
TRBJ1-1	TRBV18	13	NA	NA	CASSVKSGTEAFF	TGTGCCAGCTCAGTGAAGTCGGGCACTGAAGCTTTCTTT
TRBJ2-3	TRBV5-1	12	NA	NA	CASSLGQNTQYF	TGCGCCAGCAGCTTGGGGCAGAATACGCAGTATTTT
TRBJ2-7	TRBV28	15	TRBD2	NA	CASSSGTSGSYEQYF	TGTGCCAGCAGTTCCGGGACTAGCGGGAGCTACGAGCAGTACTTC
TRBJ1-1	TRBV10-3	13	NA	NA	CAISDPRYTEAFF	TGTGCCATCAGTGATCCCCGGTACACTGAAGCTTTCTTT
TRBJ2-7	TRBV30	12	TRBD2	NA	CAWKPIGTNKYF	TGTGCCTGGAAACCTATAGGGACTAACAAGTACTTC
TRBJ2-1	TRBV28	16	NA	NA	CASSSPSLSSYNEQFF	TGTGCCAGCAGTTCTCCTAGCTTAAGCTCCTACAATGAGCAGTTCTTC
TRBJ1-5	TRBV13	20	TRBD1	NA	CASTSNRDRGINVSNQPQHF	TGTGCCAGCACCTCAAACCGGGACAGGGGAATTAATGTGAGCAATCAGCCCCAGCATTTT
TRBJ1-2	TRBV13	15	TRBD1	NA	CASSNHLDRVGGYTF	TGTGCCAGCAGCAACCACCTAGACAGGGTGGGTGGCTACACCTTC
TRBJ2-1	TRBV18	17	NA	NA	CASSPPKGTPGYNEQFF	TGTGCCAGCTCACCACCCAAAGGCACTCCCGGCTACAATGAGCAGTTCTTC
TRBJ1-5	TRBV7-8	13	NA	NA	CASSFRGNQPQHF	TGTGCCAGCAGCTTCCGAGGCAATCAGCCCCAGCATTTT
TRBJ2-5	TRBV11-2	16	NA	NA	CASSIDPFGSQETQYF	TGTGCCAGCAGCATAGACCCCTTTGGGTCCCAAGAGACCCAGTACTTC
TRBJ2-7	TRBV5-1	15	TRBD1	NA	CASSLVSGGSYEQYF	TGCGCCAGCAGCTTGGTTTCAGGGGGCTCCTACGAGCAGTACTTC
TRBJ1-4	TRBV4-1	17	NA	NA	CASSQFSRGGTNEKLFF	TGCGCCAGCAGCCAGTTCTCGAGGGGAGGAACTAATGAAAAACTGTTTTTT
TRBJ2-3	TRBV6-5	14	NA	NA	CASSEGTRTDTQYF	TGTGCCAGCAGTGAAGGGACTCGCACAGATACGCAGTATTTT
TRBJ2-3	TRBV28	12	NA	NA	CASSTPTEKQYF	TGTGCCAGCAGTACCCCGACGGAGAAGCAGTATTTT
TRBJ1-2	TRBV10-3	12	TRBD1	NA	CAISLTGDGYTF	TGTGCCATCAGTCTAACAGGGGATGGCTACACCTTC
TRBJ2-4	TRBV19	14	NA	NA	CASSSSSLGNIQYF	TGTGCCAGTAGTAGTTCTTCGTTGGGAAACATTCAGTACTTC
TRBJ2-7	TRBV7-8	14	TRBD1	NA	CASSLSGQSYEQYF	TGTGCCAGCAGCTTATCGGGACAGTCCTACGAGCAGTACTTC
TRBJ2-7	TRBV6-1	15	NA	NA	CASRGEGGSLNEQYF	TGTGCCAGCAGGGGAGAGGGAGGATCCCTGAACGAGCAGTACTTC
TRBJ1-1	TRBV6-1	15	NA	once	CASSGAKSQGTEAFF	TGTGCCAGCAGTGGAGCGAAGTCACAGGGCACTGAAGCTTTCTTT
TRBJ2-6	TRBV28	16	NA	NA	CASRRQGSSGANVLTF	TGTGCCAGCAGGCGTCAGGGGAGCTCTGGGGCCAACGTCCTGACTTTC
TRBJ1-1	TRBV10-3	14	TRBD1	NA	CAIRPRGDGTEAFF	TGTGCCATCAGACCCAGGGGGGATGGCACTGAAGCTTTCTTT
TRBJ2-5	TRBV19	13	NA	NA	CASSGRHQETQYF	TGTGCCAGTAGTGGTCGTCACCAAGAGACCCAGTACTTC
TRBJ2-1	TRBV14	13	NA	NA	CASSKLGSNEQFF	TGTGCCAGCAGCAAACTTGGGAGTAATGAGCAGTTCTTC
TRBJ1-2	TRBV19	14	NA	NA	CASRQKFGRSGYTF	TGTGCCAGTAGACAAAAGTTCGGGAGAAGTGGCTACACCTTC
TRBJ2-7	TRBV11-2	14	TRBD2	NA	CASSSGTSGSSQYF	TGTGCCAGCAGTTCCGGGACTAGCGGTTCGAGCCAGTACTTC
TRBJ2-6	TRBV10-3	17	NA	NA	CASSPQGLVSGANVLTF	TGTGCCTCGTCCCCACAGGGATTGGTGAGTGGGGCCAACGTCCTGACTTTC
TRBJ2-3	TRBV5-1	12	NA	NA	CASSESTDTQYF	TGCGCCAGCTCGGAGAGCACAGATACGCAGTATTTT
TRBJ2-5	TRBV28	16	TRBD2	NA	CASSQPGLAGGREQYF	TGTGCCAGCAGCCAACCCGGACTAGCGGGAGGGCGGGAGCAGTACTTC
TRBJ2-1	TRBV4-2	17	TRBD2	NA	CASSQNLLAGGVNEQFF	TGTGCCAGCAGCCAAAACCTACTAGCGGGAGGAGTCAATGAGCAGTTCTTC
TRBJ1-4	TRBV6-1	14	TRBD1	NA	CASRTDRGEEKLFF	TGTGCCAGCAGAACCGACAGGGGAGAAGAAAAACTGTTTTTT
TRBJ2-2	TRBV10-1	16	TRBD2	NA	CASGMRTSMNTGELFF	TGCGCCAGCGGTATGCGGACTAGCATGAACACCGGGGAGCTGTTTTTT
TRBJ2-5	TRBV5-1	15	TRBD2	NA	CASSLGAGAQETQYF	TGCGCCAGCAGCTTGGGGGCGGGAGCCCAAGAGACCCAGTACTTC
TRBJ2-3	TRBV7-8	15	NA	NA	CASSLWRAGTDTQYF	TGCGCCAGCAGCTTATGGAGGGCCGGGACAGATACGCAGTATTTT
TRBJ2-1	TRBV10-3	14	TRBD2	NA	CAISAREGRNEQFF	TGTGCCATCAGTGCGCGGGAGGGCCGAAATGAGCAGTTCTTC
TRBJ2-6	TRBV10-3	14	NA	NA	CAISDAAGANVLTF	TGTGCCATCAGTGACGCCGCGGGGGCCAACGTCCTGACTTTC
TRBJ2-2	TRBV30	12	NA	NA	CAWGRFGGELFF	TGTGCCTGGGGGAGGTTTGGCGGGGAGCTGTTTTTT
TRBJ1-2	TRBV10-3	13	TRBD1	NA	CAIAARQGRGYTF	TGTGCCATCGCGGCTCGACAGGGCAGAGGCTACACCTTC
TRBJ2-7	TRBV6-1	13	TRBD2	NA	CATRTSGKYEQYF	TGTGCCACCAGGACTAGCGGGAAATACGAGCAGTACTTC
TRBJ2-7	TRBV6-1	16	TRBD2	NA	CASSGAASGRWYEQYF	TGTGCCAGCAGTGGCGCTGCTAGCGGGAGGTGGTACGAGCAGTACTTC
TRBJ2-1	TRBV15	15	NA	NA	CATSRGGVAGGEQFF	TGTGCCACCAGCAGAGGGGGGGTAGCTGGCGGTGAGCAGTTCTTC
TRBJ1-5	TRBV6-1	11	NA	NA	CASSEGQPQHF	TGTGCCAGCAGTGAAGGTCAGCCCCAGCATTTT
TRBJ1-4	TRBV6-1	13	NA	NA	CASSGSIGEKLFF	TGTGCCAGCAGTGGGTCTATTGGGGAAAAACTGTTTTTT
TRBJ2-7	TRBV18	14	TRBD1	NA	CASSPQQGVYEQYF	TGTGCCAGCTCACCACAGCAGGGGGTCTACGAGCAGTACTTC
TRBJ2-2	TRBV6-1	16	TRBD1	NA	CASSARTGANTGELFF	TGTGCCAGCAGTGCTAGGACAGGGGCGAACACCGGGGAGCTGTTTTTT
TRBJ2-3	TRBV28	16	TRBD1	NA	CASSRRGQGSSDTQYF	TGTGCCAGCAGCCGGAGGGGACAGGGTAGTTCAGATACGCAGTATTTT
TRBJ2-7	TRBV28	13	TRBD1	NA	CASRPGQGYEQYF	TGTGCCAGCAGGCCGGGACAGGGCTACGAGCAGTACTTC
TRBJ2-7	TRBV28	15	TRBD2	NA	CASSSVLAGHNEQYF	TGTGCCAGCAGTTCCGTCCTAGCGGGACACAACGAGCAGTACTTC
TRBJ1-5	TRBV6-1	15	NA	few	CASSEGQSNNQPQHF	TGTGCCAGCAGTGAAGGACAGTCAAACAATCAGCCCCAGCATTTT
TRBJ2-2	TRBV10-3	15	NA	NA	CAISSTGLNTGELFF	TGTGCCATCAGTAGCACGGGGCTGAACACCGGGGAGCTGTTTTTT
TRBJ2-3	TRBV30	17	NA	NA	CAWSVPYRTRSTDTQYF	TGTGCCTGGAGTGTACCTTATCGGACAAGAAGCACAGATACGCAGTATTTT